Following are 14 T cell receptor beta chains from one sample sequenced in a study of long-term antiretroviral therapy in people with HIV. A v3.0 immunoSEQ assay was performed at survey level. Profiling relied on immunoSEQ multiplex PCR, and the TCRdb table lists in-frame clones only, not all of them. The sample contains approximately 35,000 clones, 70% to 80% of which appear only once. This material consisted of unsorted PBMCs, taken 2 years after starting antiretroviral therapy. The receptors shown here come from a woman aged 45-59 years with HIV.

The genes are TRBV9 and TRBJ2-2; TRBD2 matches at 11 bases. This CDR3 comprises 16 residues. The V gene's germline CDR1 is SGDLS and CDR2 YYNGEE. V was clipped by 4 bases and J by 6 bases; unmatched bases: 8. The CDR3 sequence: CASSLSGGARAGELFF. In DNA form, the CDR3 reads TGTGCCAGCAGCCTTAGCGGGGGGGCCAGGGCCGGGGAGCTGTTTTTT.

The chain recombines TRBV6-1 with TRBJ2-5; 10 bases line up with TRBD1. The V gene's germline CDR1 is MNHNS and CDR2 SASEGT. This CDR3 is 15 amino acids long. V lost 6 bases, J lost 5 bases, and 9 bases stayed unmatched. DNA for the CDR3: TGTGCCAGCAGAGCCAGACAGGGGGCAGGTGAGACCCAGTACTTC. Protein product: CASRARQGAGETQYF.

Worth noting for this clone: The sample contains more than one DNA sequence encoding this CDR3. The chain carries TRBV2 and TRBJ2-2; tentatively, D is TRBD1 or TRBD2 (5 bases each). V was cut by 1 base and J by 6 bases, with 9 bases left in between. Per the germline V gene, CDR1 is SNHLY and CDR2 is FYNNEI. CDR3 length: 14 amino acids. CDR3 DNA: TGTGCCAGCAGTGAAGGCCAGGGACCCGGGGAGCTGTTTTTT. It yields the protein CASSEGQGPGELFF.

This chain connects TRBV10-3 to TRBJ1-3; 8 bases match TRBD1. CDR1 and CDR2 (germline): ENHRY, SYGVKD. The CDR3 is made up of 14 amino acids. The J segment lost 2 bases and the V segment lost 6 bases, leaving 3 bases of the junction unmatched. CDR3 amino acids: CAIRDRAPGNTIYF. The DNA for the CDR3 is TGTGCCATCAGGGACAGGGCCCCTGGAAACACCATATATTTT.

This clone is medium-sized in the sample. This chain connects TRBV7-3 to TRBJ2-2, with D perhaps TRBD1 (5 bases). CDR1 is SGHTA, CDR2 FQGTGA, per germline. The CDR3 contains 14 residues. Trimming stripped 5 bases from V and 3 bases from J, with 10 bases between. CDR3 nucleotides: TGTGCCAGCAGCGCCGACAGTTACACCGGGGAGCTGTTTTTT. Translation gives CASSADSYTGELFF.

The chain couples TRBV5-1 to TRBJ2-5, with D possibly being TRBD1 (5 bases). Trimming shortened V by 4 bases and J by 5 bases, and 15 bases separated the two germline ends. Germline CDR1 SGHRS, CDR2 YFSETQ. The CDR3 spans 14 residues. CDR3 sequence: CASSRPGAVETQYF. The DNA for the CDR3 is TGCGCCAGCAGCCGACCTGGGGCAGTGGAGACCCAGTACTTC. Combining the CDR3 with reference TRBV5-1 and TRBJ2-5 gives the whole variable domain KAGVTQTPRYLIKTRGQQVTLSCSPISGHRSVSWYQQTPGQGLQFLFEYFSETQRNKGNFPGRFSGRQFSNSRSEMNVSTLELGDSALYLCASSRPGAVETQYFGPGTRLLVL.

This chain connects TRBV30 to TRBJ1-1; no clear D gene. The germline CDR1 and CDR2 sequences are GTSNPN and SVGIG (reference sequence). Trimming left V 1 base short and J 0 bases short, with 6 bases between. This CDR3 is built from 13 residues. As DNA, the CDR3 is TGTGCCTGGAGTGAGAGGCTGAACACTGAAGCTTTCTTT. The encoded protein is CAWSERLNTEAFF.

The chain carries TRBV14 and TRBJ2-7, with D possibly TRBD2 on 6 matching bases. Trimming left V 5 bases short and J 7 bases short, with 18 bases between. The CDR3 totals 14 residues. Germline CDR1 is SGHDN and CDR2 is FVKESK. The CDR3 nucleotides are TGTGCCAGCAGCGGCCGCGGGGCTTTCTCTGAGCAGTACGTC. Translation: CASSGRGAFSEQYV.

V gene TRBV7-9 combines with J gene TRBJ1-2; possibly TRBD1 for D (6 bases). With 8 bases removed from V and 6 bases from J, the gap between germline ends came to 16 bases. Germline loops: CDR1 SEHNR, CDR2 FQNEAQ (reference sequence). CDR3 length equals 13 residues. The CDR3 DNA reads TGTGCCAGCGGAGGGTACAGGGCAGATGGCTACACCTTC. Amino acids: CASGGYRADGYTF.

The chain employs TRBV4-1 and TRBJ2-1, with D unresolved. Germline V lookup: CDR1 MGHRA, CDR2 YSYEKL. The CDR3 length is 13 residues. Trimming took off 5 bases at V and 7 bases at J, with 12 bases between the two ends. The CDR3 region is CASSEPPRNEQFF. The CDR3 region has the DNA TGCGCCAGCAGCGAGCCCCCGAGGAATGAGCAGTTCTTC.

The rearrangement joins TRBV6-1 to TRBJ1-1; no firm D call. Trimming took off 6 bases at V and 2 bases at J, with 7 bases between the two ends. The CDR3 has 12 residues. CDR1 is MNHNS and CDR2 is SASEGT in the germline V gene. The CDR3 DNA reads as TGTGCCAGCAGGGTAGTTAACACTGAAGCTTTCTTT. As protein: CASRVVNTEAFF.

The chain combines TRBV27 with TRBJ2-7, with D possibly being TRBD1 or TRBD2 (5 bases each). The ends were cut back, 4 bases at V and 3 bases at J, with 13 bases in the middle. The CDR3 spans 14 residues. Germline V gene lookup returns CDR1 MNHEY and CDR2 SMNVEV (reference sequence). The CDR3 loop reads CASSWGTGSYEQYF. The CDR3 bases are TGTGCCAGCAGTTGGGGGACGGGCAGCTACGAGCAGTACTTC.

The rearrangement uses TRBV18 and TRBJ1-2, with 9 bases lining up with TRBD1. Germline V lookup: CDR1 KGHSH, CDR2 LQKENI. This CDR3 is built from 18 residues. The J segment lost 1 base and the V segment lost 3 bases, leaving 12 bases of the junction unmatched. The DNA of the CDR3 is TGTGCCAGCTCACCGGTCTCCGGGACAGGGAGAAATAACTATGGCTACACCTTC. Translated, it gives CASSPVSGTGRNNYGYTF. The whole variable domain, remainder taken from reference TRBV18 and TRBJ1-2, is NAGVMQNPRHLVRRRGQEARLRCSPMKGHSHVYWYRQLPEEGLKFMVYLQKENIIDESGMPKERFSAEFPKEGPSILRIQQVVRGDSAAYFCASSPVSGTGRNNYGYTFGSGTRLTVV.

The CDR3, as DNA: TGTGCCAGCAGCTCCACTGGGCGGGGGGGCTCAAATACGCAGTATTTT. Its protein is CASSSTGRGGSNTQYF. The chain recombines TRBV11-3 with TRBJ2-3, with TRBD2 matching over 9 bases. The CDR3 has 16 residues. The V gene's germline CDR1 is SGHNT and CDR2 YENEEA. Trimming took 4 bases from V and 7 from J; bases not matched to a gene: 12.